This T cell receptor beta chain was captured in a study of blood T cell repertoires in COVID-19. The overall study: The study drew acute and convalescent COVID-19 samples from the United States, Italy and Spain. The analysed material was cDNA or gDNA that came from T cells, B-cell-depleted T cells, or PBMCs.

In the study's own analysis: Reference gene primers were amplified, and this amplification served to estimate nucleated cell counts. Data came from immunoSEQ multiplex PCR; TCRdb stores just in-frame clones and leaves some out. V and J calls and clone size are copied from that table; D and trimming were computed from the DNA. In the table there are roughly 120,000 clones, over 65% of which are singletons. Germline loops: CDR1 LNHDA, CDR2 SQIVND (reference sequence). V was pared by 9 bases and J by 2 bases, with 17 bases between. This CDR3 region has 15 residues. The receptor was isolated from a man aged 55 to 70 with acute or convalescent COVID-19. The chain links TRBV19 to TRBJ2-1; D might be TRBD1 (7 bases). Input material: peripheral blood. This CDR3 is CASGSQGEAYNEQFF. Here the CDR3 DNA reads TGTGCCAGCGGCTCTCAGGGGGAGGCCTACAATGAGCAGTTCTTC. Complete variable domain (other parts from reference TRBV19 and TRBJ2-1): DGGITQSPKYLFRKEGQNVTLSCEQNLNHDAMYWYRQDPGQGLRLIYYSQIVNDFQKGDIAEGYSVSREKKESFPLTVTSAQKNPTAFYLCASGSQGEAYNEQFFGPGTRLTVL.